The present entry profiles one T cell receptor (beta chain) with its context. As yet, its antigen is unknown. The sample is drawn from a study of T cells in Graves' hyperthyroidism and ophthalmopathy. Broader study findings: Ophthalmopathy was model-predicted a median around 6.1 months pre-onset.

The investigators amplified TCR beta CDR3 regions from RNA transcripts. Primed by the HTBI set, a first-round RT-PCR was run on the TCR CDR3. TCRdb processed the multiplex PCR reads anew with MiXCR; each CDR3 protein has one entry. The table records about 350,000 distinct CDR3 sequences, approximately 18% of them present only once. Germline CDR1 reads SGHDN; CDR2 reads FVKESK. CDR3 length: 14 amino acids. V lost 1 base to trimming and J lost 7 bases, with 14 bases between them. V and J are TRBV14 and TRBJ2-7; no definite D call. This sequence originates from a woman aged 40 to 49 with Graves' ophthalmopathy. Material: blood. Written as DNA, the CDR3 is TGTGCCAGCAGCCAAGGTACACGGGTTTTTGAGCAGTACTTC. Translation gives CASSQGTRVFEQYF.